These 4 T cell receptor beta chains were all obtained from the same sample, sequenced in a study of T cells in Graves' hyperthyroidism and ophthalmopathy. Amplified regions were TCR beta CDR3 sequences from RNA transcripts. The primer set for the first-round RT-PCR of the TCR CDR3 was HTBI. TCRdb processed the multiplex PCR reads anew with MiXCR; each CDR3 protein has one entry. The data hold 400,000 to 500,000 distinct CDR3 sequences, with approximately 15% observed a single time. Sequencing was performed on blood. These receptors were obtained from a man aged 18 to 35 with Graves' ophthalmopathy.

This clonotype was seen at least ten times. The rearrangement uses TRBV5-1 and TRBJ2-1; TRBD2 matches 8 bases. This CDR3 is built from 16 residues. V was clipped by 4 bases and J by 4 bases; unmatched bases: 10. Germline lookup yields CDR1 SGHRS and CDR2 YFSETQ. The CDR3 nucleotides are TGCGCCAGCAGCCCGGGGGGGGACGGGGCGTACAATGAGCAGTTCTTC. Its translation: CASSPGGDGAYNEQFF.

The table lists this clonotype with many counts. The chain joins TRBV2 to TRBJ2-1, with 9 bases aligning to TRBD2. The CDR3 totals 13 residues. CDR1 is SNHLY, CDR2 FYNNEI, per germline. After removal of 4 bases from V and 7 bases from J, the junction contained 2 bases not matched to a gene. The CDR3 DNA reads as TGTGCCAGCAGTGGACTAGCGGCAAATGAGCAGTTCTTC. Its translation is CASSGLAANEQFF.

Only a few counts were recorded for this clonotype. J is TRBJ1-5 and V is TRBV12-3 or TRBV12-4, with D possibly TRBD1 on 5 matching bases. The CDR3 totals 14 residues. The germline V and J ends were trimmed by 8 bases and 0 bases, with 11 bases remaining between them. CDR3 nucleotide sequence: TGTGCCAGCGGTCGAGGGGATAGCAATCAGCCCCAGCATTTT. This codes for CASGRGDSNQPQHF.

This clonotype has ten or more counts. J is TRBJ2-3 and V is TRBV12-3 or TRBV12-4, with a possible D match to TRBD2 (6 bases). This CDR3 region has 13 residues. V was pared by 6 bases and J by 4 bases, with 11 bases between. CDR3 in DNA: TGTGCCAGCAGGCTGCGGGGTTCAGATACGCAGTATTTT. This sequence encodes CASRLRGSDTQYF.